These 24 T cell receptor beta chains were sequenced from one sample in a study of T cell responses to AZD1222 COVID-19 vaccine. Using immunoSEQ multiplex PCR, the repertoire was profiled, and TCRdb retains in-frame clones only, with some absent. The data show approximately 110,000 clones, roughly 84% seen once. The specimen was peripheral blood, collected on day 0 of AZD1222 vaccination. The source is an adult in good health.

CDR3 DNA sequence: TGTGCCAGCCGACCTGCTACAGATACGCAGTATTTT. Its protein is CASRPATDTQYF. The V gene is TRBV2, the J gene TRBJ2-3; D gene ambiguous. This CDR3 is 12 amino acids long. The germline CDR1 and CDR2 sequences are SNHLY and FYNNEI. Trimming cost V 8 bases and J 3 bases, with 9 bases left between them.

V and J are TRBV11-2 and TRBJ2-7, with D perhaps TRBD2 (5 bases). Germline V lookup: CDR1 SGHAT, CDR2 FQNNGV. V gave up 5 bases and J gave up 2 bases, with 19 bases separating them. The CDR3 runs to 16 residues. DNA of the CDR3: TGTGCCAGCAGCCCAACCCGAGGGCGGGTCGCCTACGAGCAGTACTTC. Residues: CASSPTRGRVAYEQYF. Complete variable domain (other parts from reference TRBV11-2 and TRBJ2-7): EAGVAQSPRYKIIEKRQSVAFWCNPISGHATLYWYQQILGQGPKLLIQFQNNGVVDDSQLPKDRFSAERLKGVDSTLKIQPAKLEDSAVYLCASSPTRGRVAYEQYFGPGTRLTVT.

The chain carries TRBV25-1 and TRBJ1-5; D may be TRBD1 (6 bases). The CDR3 consists of 15 residues. The V and J ends lost 6 bases and 1 base respectively, with 13 bases between them. The germline V gene has CDR1 MGHDK and CDR2 SYGVNS. CDR3 residues: CASRDSRSSNQPQHF. CDR3 coding DNA: TGTGCCAGCAGGGACAGCCGATCCAGCAATCAGCCCCAGCATTTT. The full variable domain, its missing parts supplied by reference TRBV25-1 and TRBJ1-5, is EADIYQTPRYLVIGTGKKITLECSQTMGHDKMYWYQQDPGMELHLIHYSYGVNSTEKGDLSSESTVSRIRTEHFPLTLESARPSHTSQYLCASRDSRSSNQPQHFGDGTRLSIL.

The rearrangement uses TRBV10-3 and TRBJ1-2; D gene uncertain. CDR1 ENHRY and CDR2 SYGVKD come from the germline V gene. Trimming stripped 3 bases from V and 6 bases from J, with 11 bases between. The CDR3 contains 13 residues. CDR3 in DNA: TGTGCCATCAGTGACAGGTTGGTGGATGGCTACACCTTC. Encoded protein: CAISDRLVDGYTF.

This chain connects TRBV7-2 to TRBJ1-5; 9 positions agree with TRBD1. The CDR3 totals 14 residues. CDR1 is SGHTA, CDR2 FQGNSA, per germline. The V and J ends lost 5 bases and 5 bases, in that order; junction bases with no gene match: 4. CDR3 sequence reads: CASSPRTGDQPQHF. The CDR3 coding sequence is TGTGCCAGCAGCCCAAGGACAGGGGATCAGCCCCAGCATTTT. Complete variable domain (other parts from reference TRBV7-2 and TRBJ1-5): GAGVSQSPSNKVTEKGKDVELRCDPISGHTALYWYRQSLGQGLEFLIYFQGNSAPDKSGLPSDRFSAERTGGSVSTLTIQRTQQEDSAVYLCASSPRTGDQPQHFGDGTRLSIL.

This clone was seen only once. The chain carries TRBV14 and TRBJ2-2; TRBD2 aligns across 12 bases. With V trimmed by 4 bases and J by 6 bases, 12 bases remained unmatched. Germline loops: CDR1 SGHDN, CDR2 FVKESK. This CDR3 has 18 residues. The CDR3 DNA sequence: TGTGCCAGCAGCCGCCCGCTAGCGGGGGGGCCCATGGCCGGGGAGCTGTTTTTT. It yields the protein CASSRPLAGGPMAGELFF.

The chain employs TRBV9 and TRBJ1-1, with unresolved D. V was trimmed by 3 bases and J by 0 bases, leaving 9 bases between them. Per germline, CDR1 SGDLS and CDR2 YYNGEE. This CDR3 has 14 residues. The chain's CDR3 is CASSARSMNTEAFF. CDR3 bases: TGTGCCAGCAGCGCCAGGTCCATGAACACTGAAGCTTTCTTT.

This chain links TRBV5-1 with TRBJ2-7, with 9 bases fitting TRBD1. V dropped 4 bases and J dropped 5; count of bases not matched to a gene: 16. Germline assignment: CDR1 SGHRS and CDR2 YFSETQ. The CDR3 is 17 amino acids. CDR3 protein: CASSGTQGAKAGNEQYF. The CDR3 coding sequence is TGCGCCAGCAGCGGGACACAGGGGGCGAAGGCTGGAAACGAGCAGTACTTC.

This clone appeared a few times. The V and J genes are TRBV5-8 and TRBJ1-1; D uncertain. V lost 0 bases, J lost 1 base, and 4 bases lay in between. The CDR3 spans 13 residues. Germline CDR1 reads SGHTS; CDR2 reads YDEGEE. CDR3: CASSLGENTEAFF. The CDR3 coding sequence is TGTGCCAGCAGCTTGGGGGAGAACACTGAAGCTTTCTTT.

This chain uses TRBV25-1 with TRBJ1-3; 9 bases line up with TRBD1. There are 17 residues in the CDR3. Germline V gives CDR1 MGHDK, CDR2 SYGVNS. V lost 7 bases and J lost 4; bases outside the gene matches: 14. For the CDR3, the DNA is TGTGCCAGCAAGGGGGGGACAGGGCTTTCGGGAGGAAACACCATATATTTT. Translated: CASKGGTGLSGGNTIYF.

The chain's CDR3 is CASSLLYGTLPPNTGELFF. CDR3 sequence (DNA): TGCGCCAGCAGCTTACTCTACGGGACACTGCCACCGAACACCGGGGAGCTGTTTTTT. This chain connects TRBV5-1 to TRBJ2-2, with D possibly being TRBD1 (6 bases). CDR1 is SGHRS, CDR2 YFSETQ, per germline. V was trimmed by 2 bases and J by 0 bases, leaving 20 bases between them. There are 19 residues in the CDR3.

This clone came up a few times. J is TRBJ1-5 and V is TRBV7-9; TRBD1 is a possible D gene (6 bases). This CDR3 region has 13 residues. CDR1 is SEHNR, CDR2 FQNEAQ, per germline (reference sequence). V lost 6 bases to trimming and J lost 4 bases, with 10 bases between them. The CDR3 DNA sequence: TGTGCCAGCAGTATCACAGGGAATCAGCCCCAGCATTTT. It codes for CASSITGNQPQHF.

The CDR3 loop is CASSQVIAGDLYEQYF. In nucleotides, the CDR3 is TGCGCCAGCAGCCAAGTTATAGCGGGGGACCTCTACGAGCAGTACTTC. The chain is built from TRBV4-3 and TRBJ2-7; 9 positions agree with TRBD2. V lost 1 base, J lost 3 bases, and 7 bases stayed unmatched. The CDR3 runs to 16 residues. CDR1 and CDR2 from the germline V gene are LGHNA and YSLEER.

V is TRBV5-6 and J is TRBJ2-2; D possibly corresponds to TRBD1 (5 bases). Trimming left V 3 bases short and J 6 bases short, with 12 bases between. The CDR3 extends over 14 amino acids. Germline V gene data show CDR1 as SGHDT and CDR2 as YYEEEE. The CDR3 is CASSYQGIAGELFF. The CDR3 coding sequence is TGTGCCAGCAGCTATCAGGGAATAGCCGGGGAGCTGTTTTTT.

This chain links TRBV30 with TRBJ2-5; D possibly corresponds to TRBD1 (5 bases). V lost 4 bases, J lost 3 bases, and 15 bases lay in between. The CDR3 length is 14 residues. CDR1 and CDR2 (germline): GTSNPN, SVGIG (reference sequence). CDR3 loop: CAWTGISREETQYF. CDR3 coding DNA: TGTGCCTGGACAGGGATTAGCCGGGAAGAGACCCAGTACTTC.

The V call is TRBV27, the J call TRBJ2-7; TRBD1 agrees at 9 bases. The CDR3 sequence is 15 residues long. The V gene end was trimmed by 5 bases and the J gene end by 9 bases; junction bases not matched to a gene: 14. Germline V gene data show CDR1 as MNHEY and CDR2 as SMNVEV (reference sequence). Here the CDR3 reads CASSPGQGSSNRQYF. The CDR3 DNA is TGTGCCAGCAGTCCAGGACAGGGGTCGTCCAATCGGCAGTACTTC.

In its sample, this clone was seen once. This chain connects TRBV14 to TRBJ1-3; D is perhaps TRBD1 (6 bases). The CDR3 covers 15 residues. Trimming removed 4 bases at V and 0 bases at J, with 10 bases between. The germline V gene encodes CDR1 SGHDN and CDR2 FVKESK. The CDR3 nucleotides read TGTGCCAGCAGCCCGCGAGGGGGCTCTGGAAACACCATATATTTT. It yields the protein CASSPRGGSGNTIYF.

This chain uses TRBV27 with TRBJ1-1, with D tentatively TRBD1 (6 bases). This CDR3 is built from 14 residues. Germline V gene data show CDR1 as MNHEY and CDR2 as SMNVEV (reference sequence). V gave up 0 bases and J gave up 4 bases, with 9 bases separating them. CDR3 DNA: TGTGCCAGCAGTTTATCGGGGGGCATCACTGAAGCTTTCTTT. Its translation: CASSLSGGITEAFF.

This chain connects TRBV7-9 to TRBJ1-2; TRBD1 aligns across 9 bases. This CDR3 region has 17 residues. The V gene's germline CDR1 is SEHNR and CDR2 FQNEAQ (reference sequence). J lost 6 bases, V lost 2 bases, and 13 bases had no gene match. CDR3 region: CASSLPEAGTGRHGYTF. CDR3 coding DNA: TGTGCCAGCAGCTTACCAGAAGCCGGGACAGGGAGACATGGCTACACCTTC.

This chain uses TRBV29-1 with TRBJ1-2; possible D gene TRBD1, 6 bases. This CDR3 comprises 12 residues. The germline gives CDR1 SQVTM, CDR2 ANQGSEA. V was clipped by 4 bases and J by 8 bases, with 14 bases between them. The CDR3 DNA reads as TGCAGCGTTGCTTTCGGGGGCGGCGGCTACACCTTC. Translated: CSVAFGGGGYTF.

The V call is TRBV5-5, the J call TRBJ1-2, with a possible D match to TRBD1 (5 bases). V shed 5 bases and J shed 8 bases, with 13 bases lying between them. The CDR3 is 12 residues long. Germline V CDR1 and CDR2: SGHKS, YYEKEE (reference sequence). The CDR3 coding sequence is TGTGCCAGCAGTTTCAGGGACGGGGGCTACACCTTC. Translating it yields CASSFRDGGYTF.

The V gene is TRBV4-2, the J gene TRBJ1-5; 10 nucleotides align to TRBD1. Germline CDR1 and CDR2: LGHNA and YNFKEQ. Losses at the gene ends were 4 bases for V and 2 bases for J; bases not matched to a gene: 8. CDR3 length equals 17 residues. The CDR3 sequence: CASSPGTGAPGNQPQHF. As DNA, the CDR3 is TGTGCCAGCAGCCCCGGGACAGGGGCGCCCGGCAATCAGCCCCAGCATTTT.

The chain is built from TRBV4-3 and TRBJ1-2; 7 nucleotides align to TRBD1. Trimming at V came to 4 bases and at J to 3 bases, leaving 8 bases not matched to a gene. The CDR3 extends over 15 amino acids. CDR1 is LGHNA, CDR2 YSLEER, per germline. In DNA, the CDR3 is TGCGCCAGCAGCCGAGAGAGACAGGGCTACTATGGCTACACCTTC. It is translated as CASSRERQGYYGYTF.

The rearrangement uses TRBV5-1 and TRBJ2-7; TRBD1 aligns across 9 bases. The CDR3 is 15 residues long. In germline, CDR1 is SGHRS, CDR2 YFSETQ. With V trimmed by 3 bases and J by 2 bases, 6 bases remained unmatched. The CDR3 loop is CASSWGQGRTYEQYF. The DNA of the CDR3 is TGCGCCAGCAGCTGGGGACAGGGAAGAACCTACGAGCAGTACTTC.